This T cell receptor (beta chain) was retrieved from a study of T cells in localized non-small cell lung cancer. This clone appeared a single time. Its cognate antigen is unknown. Clones were read by immunoSEQ multiplex PCR, and TCRdb kept only the in-frame ones, dropping some. The data hold about 79,000 clones, with just under 85% observed a single time. Study-level points and caveats: Those with higher blood T cell density had longer overall survival. Tumor samples were not multi-region, leaving intratumor heterogeneity unexcluded.

This clonotype originated in a female donor older than 55 with stage I lung adenocarcinoma. This specimen consisted of peripheral blood, obtained before any cancer treatment.

The CDR3 loop reads CASSLYQGTEAFF. In DNA form, the CDR3 reads TGTGCCAGCAGCTTGTATCAGGGCACTGAAGCTTTCTTT. This chain uses TRBV5-6 with TRBJ1-1; perhaps TRBD1 as D (5 bases). This CDR3 has 13 amino acids. Germline assignment: CDR1 SGHDT and CDR2 YYEEEE. V dropped 1 base and J dropped 4 bases, with 8 bases sitting between them.